One sample yielded the 15 T cell receptor beta chains listed below, sequenced in a study of T cell responses to AZD1222 COVID-19 vaccine. Produced via immunoSEQ multiplex PCR; TCRdb's table is partial and in-frame only. The table lists some 120,000 clones, 90% to 95% of them singletons. The specimen was peripheral blood, collected on day 0 of AZD1222 vaccination. Receptors originate from an adult in good health.

This chain connects TRBV5-1 to TRBJ2-3, with D maybe TRBD1 (6 bases). V lost 0 bases, J lost 5 bases, and 10 bases lay in between. From germline, CDR1 is SGHRS and CDR2 YFSETQ. The CDR3 is 14 amino acids. In DNA, the CDR3 is TGCGCCAGCAGCTTGGGACAGGTCGGAGATACGCAGTATTTT. Its translation: CASSLGQVGDTQYF. Full variable domain (missing parts from reference TRBV5-1 and TRBJ2-3): KAGVTQTPRYLIKTRGQQVTLSCSPISGHRSVSWYQQTPGQGLQFLFEYFSETQRNKGNFPGRFSGRQFSNSRSEMNVSTLELGDSALYLCASSLGQVGDTQYFGPGTRLTVL.

This clone was seen only once. The rearrangement links TRBV30 to TRBJ1-6; D uncertain. The V and J ends lost 1 base and 7 bases respectively, with 14 bases between them. This CDR3 is built from 15 residues. Germline V gene sequence: CDR1 GTSNPN, CDR2 SVGIG (reference sequence). This CDR3 is CAWSADLPGNSPLHF. CDR3 DNA: TGTGCCTGGAGTGCTGACCTGCCAGGAAATTCACCCCTCCACTTT.

J is TRBJ2-7 and V is TRBV5-1; TRBD2 is a possible D gene (5 bases). Trimming cost V 2 bases and J 6 bases, with 15 bases left between them. This CDR3 is built from 14 residues. Germline lookup yields CDR1 SGHRS and CDR2 YFSETQ. DNA of the CDR3: TGCGCCAGCAGCTTCTCGGGATCCCCTACCGAGCAGTACTTC. This codes for CASSFSGSPTEQYF. The full variable domain, its missing parts supplied by reference TRBV5-1 and TRBJ2-7, is KAGVTQTPRYLIKTRGQQVTLSCSPISGHRSVSWYQQTPGQGLQFLFEYFSETQRNKGNFPGRFSGRQFSNSRSEMNVSTLELGDSALYLCASSFSGSPTEQYFGPGTRLTVT.

The J gene is TRBJ2-5, the V gene TRBV15; D tentatively fits TRBD1 or TRBD2 (5 bases each). The germline V gene has CDR1 LNHNV and CDR2 YYDKDF (reference sequence). This CDR3 has 13 residues. Trimming removed 4 bases at V and 5 bases at J, with 11 bases between. The CDR3 loop is CATSTGWGETQYF. In nucleotides, the CDR3 is TGTGCCACCAGCACGGGGTGGGGGGAGACCCAGTACTTC.

The rearrangement joins TRBV6-1 to TRBJ2-2; 7 nucleotides match TRBD1. V lost 3 bases, J lost 0 bases, and 7 bases stayed unmatched. CDR3 length: 17 amino acids. Germline V CDR1 and CDR2: MNHNS, SASEGT. The CDR3 sequence is CASSDLRGTANTGELFF. CDR3 bases: TGTGCCAGCAGTGACCTCCGTGGGACAGCGAACACCGGGGAGCTGTTTTTT.

V usage is TRBV3-1 (or the pseudogene TRBV3-2) and J usage is TRBJ2-3; D remains unclear. V lost 2 bases to trimming and J lost 2 bases, with 11 bases between them. Germline V gene lookup returns CDR1 LGHDT and CDR2 YNNKEL (reference sequence). The CDR3 has 15 residues. The CDR3 DNA reads TGTGCCAGCAGCCAACTAGGAGCGCACACAGATACGCAGTATTTT. This translates into CASSQLGAHTDTQYF.

This clone came up once. This chain links TRBV7-3 with TRBJ2-5, with D hard to call. V gave up 2 bases and J gave up 4 bases, with 5 bases separating them. CDR1 is SGHTA, CDR2 FQGTGA, per germline. This CDR3 spans 12 amino acids. The CDR3 DNA sequence: TGTGCCAGCAGCTTACTTGGAGAGACCCAGTACTTC. This sequence encodes CASSLLGETQYF.

The chain employs TRBV5-1 and TRBJ1-2; D gene unclear. This CDR3 is built from 14 residues. Germline V gene lookup returns CDR1 SGHRS and CDR2 YFSETQ. Trimming took 0 bases from V and 6 from J, leaving 12 bases between them. The CDR3 sequence: CASSLGASRDGYTF. The CDR3 DNA follows: TGCGCCAGCAGCTTGGGAGCCTCCCGGGATGGCTACACCTTC. Full variable domain (outside the CDR3, taken from reference TRBV5-1 and TRBJ1-2): KAGVTQTPRYLIKTRGQQVTLSCSPISGHRSVSWYQQTPGQGLQFLFEYFSETQRNKGNFPGRFSGRQFSNSRSEMNVSTLELGDSALYLCASSLGASRDGYTFGSGTRLTVV.

This clone is a singleton in its sample. The chain couples TRBV7-2 to TRBJ2-7; tentatively, D is TRBD1 (6 bases). Germline values: CDR1 SGHTA, CDR2 FQGNSA. This CDR3 is 15 amino acids long. V lost 5 bases and J lost 1, with 15 bases in between. The CDR3 bases are TGTGCCAGCAGCACAGGACAGCTCGGGTCCTACGAGCAGTACTTC. The encoded protein is CASSTGQLGSYEQYF.

The V call is TRBV5-6, the J call TRBJ2-7, with unresolved D. V lost 4 bases and J lost 3, with 11 bases in between. This CDR3 comprises 13 residues. Germline loops: CDR1 SGHDT, CDR2 YYEEEE. In nucleotides, the CDR3 is TGTGCCAGCAGCCTGGGTCGAATCTACGAGCAGTACTTC. It encodes CASSLGRIYEQYF.

V is TRBV27 and J is TRBJ2-7; TRBD1 is a possible D gene (6 bases). The CDR3 covers 13 residues. Germline assignment: CDR1 MNHEY and CDR2 SMNVEV (reference sequence). V was cut by 3 bases and J by 2 bases, with 8 bases left in between. The CDR3 loop reads CASSFGQTYEQYF. The CDR3 nucleotides read TGTGCCAGCAGTTTCGGACAGACCTACGAGCAGTACTTC.

J is TRBJ2-7 and V is TRBV7-2, with D perhaps matching TRBD1 (5 bases). CDR1 SGHTA and CDR2 FQGNSA come from the germline V gene. The V and J ends lost 1 base and 6 bases respectively, with 7 bases between them. This CDR3 has 12 amino acids. The chain's CDR3 is CASSLDRPEQYF. The CDR3 region has the DNA TGTGCCAGCAGCTTAGACAGGCCCGAGCAGTACTTC.

The chain couples TRBV6-2 or TRBV6-3 to TRBJ2-7; the D is unclear. Trimming pared 2 bases from V and 0 bases from J, leaving 8 bases between. The germline V gene has CDR1 MNHEY and CDR2 SVGEGT. This CDR3 comprises 14 residues. The CDR3 protein is CASSYLDGSYEQYF. The CDR3, as DNA: TGTGCCAGCAGTTACCTCGACGGCTCCTACGAGCAGTACTTC.

This chain uses TRBV28 with TRBJ1-4; D is possibly TRBD1 (6 bases). CDR1 is MDHEN and CDR2 is SYDVKM in the germline V gene. V shed 4 bases and J shed 8 bases, with 17 bases lying between them. The CDR3 consists of 15 residues. The CDR3 loop reads CASSYPRGAREKLFF. The CDR3 DNA reads as TGTGCCAGCAGTTATCCCCGGGGGGCGAGAGAAAAACTGTTTTTT. Drawing the rest from reference TRBV28 and TRBJ1-4, the complete variable domain is DVKVTQSSRYLVKRTGEKVFLECVQDMDHENMFWYRQDPGLGLRLIYFSYDVKMKEKGDIPEGYSVSREKKERFSLILESASTNQTSMYLCASSYPRGAREKLFFGSGTQLSVL.

This rearrangement joins TRBV4-1 to TRBJ1-1; D possibly corresponds to TRBD1 (5 bases). V was pared by 4 bases and J by 1 base, with 13 bases between. Germline assignment: CDR1 MGHRA and CDR2 YSYEKL. The CDR3 consists of 15 residues. The CDR3 sequence is CASSPRGTGNTEAFF. CDR3 coding DNA: TGCGCCAGCAGCCCTCGGGGTACAGGGAACACTGAAGCTTTCTTT.